This entry concerns a single T cell receptor beta chain. The data derive from a study of blood T cell repertoires in COVID-19. Overall study: The analysed material was cDNA or gDNA that came from T cells, B-cell-depleted T cells, or PBMCs.

Per the study methods: Amplification of reference gene primers provided the estimated nucleated cell counts. Method: immunoSEQ multiplex PCR; TCRdb's copy keeps in-frame clones and lacks some. V, J and clone size were drawn from that table, and D and trimming were deduced from the DNA. The profile covers 87,000 or so clones, with around 87% appearing a single time and 4.5% to 5% taken by the ten largest. J was trimmed by 8 bases and V by 7 bases; bases with no gene match: 9. Germline V gives CDR1 LNHDA, CDR2 SQIVND (reference sequence). CDR3 length: 14 residues. The sequence derives from a woman aged 80 or older with acute or convalescent COVID-19. Sequenced input: peripheral blood. This sequence joins TRBV19 and TRBJ2-1; 9 bases are shared with TRBD2. For the CDR3, the DNA is TGTGCCAGTACGGAGCGGGGGGTAGTCTATGAGCAGTTCTTC. Residues: CASTERGVVYEQFF.